This passage covers 30 T cell receptor beta chains from one sample sequenced in a study of Tregs in tolerant kidney transplant recipients. Method: immunoSEQ multiplex PCR; TCRdb's copy keeps in-frame clones and lacks some. The listing contains approximately 30,000 clones. The specimen comprised CD8+ T cells from blood, sampled before the transplant. The source is a human donor who received a combined kidney and bone marrow transplant.

The CDR3 here is CASNPGYNEQFF. The CDR3 bases that were read are TGTGCCAGCAACCCAGGGTACAATGAG. The V gene is TRBV2, the J gene TRBJ2-1; D might be TRBD1 (5 bases). The CDR3 end falls 3 residues outside the read, so it is completed with the germline J gene. The CDR3 spans 12 residues. Looked up from germline, CDR1 is SNHLY and CDR2 is FYNNEI. Trimming took off 7 bases at V and 4 bases at J, with 8 bases between the two ends.

About this clone: From the germline J gene comes the end of the CDR3, since the read stops 3 residues before it. The chain carries TRBV7-6 and TRBJ1-2; D is ambiguous. Deletions cut 5 bases from V and 4 bases from J, with 20 bases between. CDR1 is SGHVS and CDR2 is FNYEAQ in the germline V gene. The CDR3 spans 16 residues. CDR3 DNA (partial): TGTGCCAGCAGCCCGCGGGGAGAAGGATCCCTCTATGGC. Translation: CASSPRGEGSLYG. The complete CDR3 protein is CASSPRGEGSLYGYTF.

Here the CDR3 reads CASSIVYGTRAGELFF. The DNA read from the CDR3 is TGTGCCAGTAGTATAGTATATGGGACTAGGGCCGGGGAG. The chain joins TRBV19 to TRBJ2-2; 8 bases map to TRBD2. The read ends 3 residues before the CDR3 terminus; that terminus is restored from the germline J gene. The CDR3 spans 16 residues. Trimming at V came to 1 base and at J to 6 bases, leaving 7 bases not matched to a gene. Germline CDR1 and CDR2: LNHDA and SQIVND (reference sequence).

About this clone itself: With the read ending 3 residues before the CDR3 end, the germline J gene is used to fill in that end. The V and J genes are TRBV4-1 and TRBJ2-2; 13 positions agree with TRBD2. V shed 3 bases and J 6 bases; nucleotides not matched to a gene: 4. Germline loops: CDR1 MGHRA, CDR2 YSYEKL. The CDR3 is 16 residues long. The CDR3 bases that were read are TGCGCCAGCAGCCAGGAAACTAGCGGGAGGGCCGGGGAG. Residues: CASSQETSGRAGE. The entire CDR3 is CASSQETSGRAGELFF.

In the case of this clone: The CDR3 end falls 3 residues outside the read, so it is completed with the germline J gene. V gene TRBV7-2 combines with J gene TRBJ2-7; 8 positions match TRBD1. Trimming cost V 5 bases and J 3 bases; bases outside gene matches: 3. The CDR3 is made up of 13 amino acids. Per the germline V gene, CDR1 is SGHTA and CDR2 is FQGNSA. CDR3 loop: CASSTGQGYEQYF. The CDR3 bases that were read are TGTGCCAGCAGCACCGGACAGGGCTACGAG.

Concerning this clone itself: Read sequence stops 3 residues before the CDR3 end, and the germline J gene provides the missing end. V gene TRBV7-8 combines with J gene TRBJ2-7; D might be TRBD2 (5 bases). The V end was cut by 0 bases, the J end by 2 bases, with 5 bases between. Germline V lookup: CDR1 SGHVS, CDR2 FQNEAQ. The length of the CDR3 is 13 residues. The sequenced part of the CDR3 DNA is TGTGCCAGCAGCTTAGCTAGCGCCTACGAG. Translated: CASSLASAYE. The entire CDR3 sequence reads CASSLASAYEQYF.

Regarding this clone: Coverage ceases 3 residues before the CDR3 finishes, and the germline J gene fills in the end. The rearrangement links TRBV19 to TRBJ2-1, with a weak D call TRBD2 (6 bases). The CDR3 extends over 18 amino acids. V lost 2 bases and J lost 0, with 17 bases in between. The V gene's germline CDR1 is LNHDA and CDR2 SQIVND (reference sequence). The sequenced CDR3 bases are TGTGCCAGTAGTATATCCAGTAGCGGCCTTAGCTCCTACAATGAG. This gives the protein CASSISSSGLSSYNE. The whole CDR3 is CASSISSSGLSSYNEQFF. The full variable domain, in which reference TRBV19 and TRBJ2-1 provide the parts outside the CDR3, is DGGITQSPKYLFRKEGQNVTLSCEQNLNHDAMYWYRQDPGQGLRLIYYSQIVNDFQKGDIAEGYSVSREKKESFPLTVTSAQKNPTAFYLCASSISSSGLSSYNEQFFGPGTRLTVL.

As regards this clone: The sequenced fragment ends 3 residues before the CDR3 boundary, so the rest is inferred from the germline J gene. The chain recombines TRBV19 with TRBJ2-7; D remains ambiguous. Between the trimmed V and J ends, which lost 1 base and 6 bases, there was a span of 4 bases. CDR1 is LNHDA, CDR2 SQIVND, per germline (reference sequence). This CDR3 is 11 amino acids long. CDR3 bases read: TGTGCCAGTAGTATAGGCGGCGAG. Protein sequence: CASSIGGE. The complete CDR3 sequence is CASSIGGEQYF.

In the case of this clone: The read terminates 3 residues before the CDR3 end, so the remaining end is supplied by the germline J gene. V gene TRBV13 combines with J gene TRBJ2-5; a weak D match, TRBD1 (6 bases). Germline lookup yields CDR1 PRHDT and CDR2 FYEKMQ (reference sequence). The CDR3 extends over 15 amino acids. Trimming removed 5 bases from V and 6 bases from J, with 19 bases in between. This CDR3 reads CASSLLSRDKKTQYF. CDR3 DNA, as far as it was read: TGTGCCAGCAGCCTACTCTCCCGGGACAAAAAGACC.

For this clone: The missing CDR3 end, 3 residues past where the read stops, is filled in from the germline J gene. The J gene is TRBJ2-7, the V gene TRBV7-9; 8 nucleotides align to TRBD2. The germline V gene has CDR1 SEHNR and CDR2 FQNEAQ (reference sequence). J was trimmed by 1 base and V by 5 bases; bases with no gene match: 4. The CDR3 extends over 14 amino acids. This CDR3 is CASSLSGISYEQYF. CDR3 DNA (partial): TGTGCCAGCAGCCTTAGCGGGATATCCTACGAG.

Concerning this clone itself: The CDR3 goes on 3 residues after the read ends, and that part is filled in from the germline J gene. The rearrangement links TRBV2 to TRBJ2-2, with 15 bases that match TRBD2. Germline loops: CDR1 SNHLY, CDR2 FYNNEI. The ends lost 3 bases at V and 1 base at J; junction bases unmatched: 6. This CDR3 has 19 amino acids. CDR3 sequence reads: CASSDPGLAGGLNTGELFF. The CDR3 DNA, read in part, is TGTGCCAGCAGTGACCCGGGACTAGCGGGAGGCCTGAACACCGGGGAG.

On this clone itself: Read sequence stops 3 residues before the CDR3 end, and the germline J gene provides the missing end. V and J are TRBV7-8 and TRBJ2-7; D perhaps matches TRBD2 (5 bases). CDR1 and CDR2 from the germline V gene are SGHVS and FQNEAQ. The V end lost 7 bases, the J end lost 1 base, and 23 bases lay between the germline ends. The CDR3 totals 17 residues. The covered CDR3 bases are TGTGCCAGCACCGCCAGCGGCTCGCAGATATCATCCTACGAG. This encodes CASTASGSQISSYE. The whole CDR3 protein is CASTASGSQISSYEQYF.

As for this clone: The read gets to within 3 residues of the CDR3 end, and the germline J gene fills in the rest. The same CDR3 arises from other DNA sequences in this sample as well. This chain joins TRBV19 and TRBJ2-7; the D gene is possibly TRBD2 (6 bases). Trimming stripped 6 bases from V and 4 bases from J, with 13 bases between. The CDR3 spans 13 residues. Germline loops: CDR1 LNHDA, CDR2 SQIVND (reference sequence). The covered CDR3 bases are TGTGCCAGTAGCCCGGGACTTACTTACGAG. Its translation is CASSPGLTYE. From start to end, the CDR3 is CASSPGLTYEQYF.

With respect to this clone: The sequence runs out 3 residues before the end of the CDR3; the remainder is reconstructed from the germline J gene. The rearrangement joins TRBV7-9 to TRBJ1-4; the D gene is possibly TRBD1 (5 bases). Germline CDR1 and CDR2: SEHNR and FQNEAQ (reference sequence). Trimming took off 3 bases at V and 6 bases at J, with 11 bases between the two ends. The CDR3 contains 14 residues. CDR3 sequence: CASSFLDKDEKLFF. Incomplete CDR3 DNA: TGTGCCAGCAGCTTCCTGGACAAGGATGAAAAA.

A remark on this clone: The read is 3 residues too short to cover the CDR3 end, so that end is filled in from the germline J gene. The chain combines TRBV7-9 with TRBJ1-2; TRBD1 is a possible D gene (6 bases). Trimming pared 3 bases from V and 3 bases from J, leaving 14 bases between. The germline gives CDR1 SEHNR, CDR2 FQNEAQ (reference sequence). The CDR3 totals 15 residues. The CDR3 bases that were read are TGTGCCAGCAGCTTCCCCGAAGCAGGGGACTATGGC. Encoded protein: CASSFPEAGDYG. In full, the CDR3 reads CASSFPEAGDYGYTF.

Concerning this clone itself: The sequence runs out 3 residues before the end of the CDR3; the remainder is reconstructed from the germline J gene. This sequence joins TRBV20-1 and TRBJ2-1; TRBD1 matches 7 bases. Germline V gene lookup returns CDR1 DFQATT and CDR2 SNEGSKA (reference sequence). J was trimmed by 7 bases and V by 0 bases; bases with no gene match: 0. This CDR3 has 12 amino acids. The CDR3 DNA, read in part, is TGCAGTGCTAGAGAGACAGGGAATGAG. It codes for CSARETGNE. The full CDR3 reads CSARETGNEQFF.

About this clone: The sequenced fragment ends 3 residues before the CDR3 boundary, so the rest is inferred from the germline J gene. The chain has TRBV2 and TRBJ2-5; 10 positions agree with TRBD2. This CDR3 comprises 16 residues. Unmatched junction bases numbered 8, after V lost 3 bases and J lost 4 bases. Germline loops: CDR1 SNHLY, CDR2 FYNNEI. The CDR3 sequence: CASSDWLAGVAETQYF. The covered CDR3 bases are TGTGCCAGCAGTGATTGGCTAGCGGGAGTGGCAGAGACC.

Points on this clone: Coverage ceases 3 residues before the CDR3 finishes, and the germline J gene fills in the end. This chain joins TRBV19 and TRBJ2-7, with 10 bases matching TRBD1. V was pared by 10 bases and J by 2 bases, with 14 bases of the junction left unmatched. This CDR3 spans 16 amino acids. Germline lookup yields CDR1 LNHDA and CDR2 SQIVND (reference sequence). The CDR3 bases that were read are TGTGCCACGGCCGGGACAGGGGACTTGGGGACCTACGAG. This gives the protein CATAGTGDLGTYE. The complete CDR3 sequence is CATAGTGDLGTYEQYF.

Turning to this clone: The read ends 3 residues shy of where the CDR3 ends; the end is completed using the germline J gene. V usage is TRBV29-1 and J usage is TRBJ2-7; D possibly corresponds to TRBD1 (5 bases). The germline V gene encodes CDR1 SQVTM and CDR2 ANQGSEA. V dropped 2 bases and J dropped 3 bases, with 14 bases sitting between them. The CDR3 is 14 amino acids. The CDR3 DNA, read in part, is TGCAGCGTTGAATTTGAAGACAGAAGCTACGAG. Protein product: CSVEFEDRSYE. The CDR3, in full, reads CSVEFEDRSYEQYF.

Turning to this clone: The observed sequence ends 3 residues before the CDR3 terminus, with the missing tail filled in from the germline J gene. The chain combines TRBV7-9 with TRBJ2-1; TRBD2 matches 7 bases. Looked up from germline, CDR1 is SEHNR and CDR2 is FQNEAQ (reference sequence). The CDR3 totals 15 residues. With 5 bases clipped from V and 4 bases from J, the junction kept 8 bases outside the gene matches. The CDR3 bases that were read are TGTGCCAGCAGCCATATGGGAGGGGAGTACAATGAG. It encodes CASSHMGGEYNE. The CDR3 reads in full as CASSHMGGEYNEQFF.

The CDR3 loop is CASSIVAGERELFF. The covered CDR3 bases are TGTGCCAGTAGTATAGTCGCAGGGGAACGGGAG. The gene calls are TRBV19 and TRBJ2-2, with D maybe TRBD1 (6 bases). The read finishes 3 residues shy of the CDR3 end, and the germline J gene is used to complete it. Germline assignment: CDR1 LNHDA and CDR2 SQIVND (reference sequence). The CDR3 spans 14 residues. V was cut by 1 base and J by 9 bases, with 12 bases left in between.

As to this clone: The read gets to within 3 residues of the CDR3 end, and the germline J gene fills in the rest. The chain is built from TRBV30 and TRBJ1-1, with D unclear. Looked up from germline, CDR1 is GTSNPN and CDR2 is SVGIG (reference sequence). The CDR3 consists of 13 residues. Trimming removed 0 bases from V and 1 base from J, with 6 bases in between. CDR3 protein: CAWSVLKNTEAFF. The CDR3 bases that were read are TGTGCCTGGAGTGTACTAAAGAACACTGAA.

Concerning this clone itself: The read comes to an end 3 residues before the CDR3 does, leaving the germline J gene to fill in the end. This sequence joins TRBV20-1 and TRBJ2-1, with D possibly matching TRBD2 (5 bases). With 6 bases removed from V and 6 bases from J, the gap between germline ends came to 12 bases. The CDR3 spans 12 residues. CDR1 is DFQATT and CDR2 is SNEGSKA in the germline V gene (reference sequence). The DNA read from the CDR3 is TGCAGTGCGGGAGCGGTACTCAATGAG. It specifies CSAGAVLNE. The full CDR3 reads CSAGAVLNEQFF.

As regards this clone: Sequencing ends 3 residues short of the CDR3 end; the germline J gene provides the rest. V usage is TRBV7-2 and J usage is TRBJ1-1; tentative D call: TRBD1 (5 bases). Looked up from germline, CDR1 is SGHTA and CDR2 is FQGNSA. The CDR3 has 11 amino acids. Trimming removed 8 bases at V and 6 bases at J, with 10 bases between. CDR3 DNA, as far as it was read: TGTGCCAGCGGGGGGATGCCTGAA. Translation: CASGGMPE. The CDR3 in full is CASGGMPEAFF.

A remark on this clone: The CDR3 extends 3 residues past the end of the read, so its final part is completed from the germline J gene. The rearrangement joins TRBV19 to TRBJ2-2, with a weak D call TRBD2 (5 bases). The CDR3 consists of 13 residues. The germline V gene has CDR1 LNHDA and CDR2 SQIVND (reference sequence). V lost 3 bases and J 4 bases, leaving 6 bases between the germline ends. The CDR3 sequence is CASSILATGELFF. Incomplete CDR3 DNA: TGTGCCAGTAGTATTCTAGCCACCGGGGAG.

Note on this clone: The read halts 3 residues ahead of the CDR3 end, with the missing end drawn from the germline J gene. J is TRBJ2-6 and V is TRBV19, with D unresolved. This CDR3 region has 14 residues. Trimming removed 5 bases from V and 0 bases from J, with 5 bases in between. CDR1 and CDR2 (germline): LNHDA, SQIVND (reference sequence). The sequenced part of the CDR3 DNA is TGTGCCAGTAGTCTTTCCTCTGGGGCCAACGTC. It yields the protein CASSLSSGANV. The full CDR3 is CASSLSSGANVLTF.

In regard to this clone: From the germline J gene comes the end of the CDR3, since the read stops 3 residues before it. The J gene is TRBJ1-1, the V gene TRBV28; TRBD1 aligns across 7 bases. V was pared by 7 bases and J by 7 bases, with 6 bases of the junction left unmatched. The CDR3 totals 12 residues. Looked up from germline, CDR1 is MDHEN and CDR2 is SYDVKM. This CDR3 is CASKRGLVEAFF. Incomplete CDR3 DNA: TGTGCCAGCAAAAGGGGGCTTGTTGAA.

Regarding this clone: The sequence runs out 3 residues before the end of the CDR3; the remainder is reconstructed from the germline J gene. The rearrangement joins TRBV5-1 to TRBJ2-1; D call uncertain. CDR1 SGHRS and CDR2 YFSETQ come from the germline V gene. Trimming cost V 0 bases and J 0 bases, with 10 bases left between them. This CDR3 has 16 residues. The part of the CDR3 DNA that was read is TGCGCCAGCAGCTTGGACAGTCCAGTCTCCTACAATGAG. The encoded protein is CASSLDSPVSYNE. The whole CDR3 sequence is CASSLDSPVSYNEQFF.

Regarding this clone: The read comes to an end 3 residues before the CDR3 does, leaving the germline J gene to fill in the end. The chain links TRBV2 to TRBJ2-2, with 12 bases aligning to TRBD2. The CDR3 extends over 17 amino acids. Germline V gene lookup returns CDR1 SNHLY and CDR2 FYNNEI. After removal of 1 base from V and 6 bases from J, the junction contained 6 bases not matched to a gene. The CDR3 protein is CASSEDPSGRAPGELFF. The covered CDR3 bases are TGTGCCAGCAGTGAAGACCCTAGCGGGAGGGCCCCCGGGGAG.

Incomplete CDR3 DNA: TGTGCCAGCAGCTTAGTTGCAGGGCTGAATGAG. This encodes CASSLVAGLNE. The whole CDR3 region reads CASSLVAGLNEQFF. The chain has TRBV7-9 and TRBJ2-1, with a tentative D call TRBD1 (5 bases). The read finishes 3 residues shy of the CDR3 end, and the germline J gene is used to complete it. Trimming left V 1 base short and J 7 bases short, with 11 bases between. The CDR3 totals 14 residues. CDR1 and CDR2 (germline): SEHNR, FQNEAQ (reference sequence).